The clone carrying this T cell receptor (beta chain) was counted ten times or more. Its specificity is unknown. The sample comes from a study of CD8 T cells in ankylosing spondylitis. Study conclusions and caveats: Relatively scarce in peripheral blood, disease-linked clones were CD8+. Earlier studies detected some motif variants in reactive arthritis synovial fluid and blood. One TCR beta motif, made up of roughly eight highly homologous variants, appeared characteristic of ankylosing spondylitis blood.

Germline assignment: CDR1 SGDLS and CDR2 YYNGEE. The CDR3 runs to 17 residues. The V segment lost 2 bases and the J segment 4 bases; nucleotides outside the gene matches: 7. Each CDR3 protein gets one entry after TCRdb re-called the 5' RACE reads with MiXCR. The sample carries approximately 43,000 distinct CDR3 sequences, under 5% recorded once. This TCR came from a female donor with ankylosing spondylitis or in good health (not recorded which). Sequencing was performed on blood, either unsorted or a sorted T cell fraction (not recorded which). The chain is built from TRBV9 and TRBJ2-6; 9 nucleotides line up with TRBD1. CDR3 residues: CASSVGTGSSGANVLTF. The CDR3 DNA reads as TGTGCCAGCAGCGTGGGGACAGGGAGTTCCGGGGCCAACGTCCTGACTTTC.